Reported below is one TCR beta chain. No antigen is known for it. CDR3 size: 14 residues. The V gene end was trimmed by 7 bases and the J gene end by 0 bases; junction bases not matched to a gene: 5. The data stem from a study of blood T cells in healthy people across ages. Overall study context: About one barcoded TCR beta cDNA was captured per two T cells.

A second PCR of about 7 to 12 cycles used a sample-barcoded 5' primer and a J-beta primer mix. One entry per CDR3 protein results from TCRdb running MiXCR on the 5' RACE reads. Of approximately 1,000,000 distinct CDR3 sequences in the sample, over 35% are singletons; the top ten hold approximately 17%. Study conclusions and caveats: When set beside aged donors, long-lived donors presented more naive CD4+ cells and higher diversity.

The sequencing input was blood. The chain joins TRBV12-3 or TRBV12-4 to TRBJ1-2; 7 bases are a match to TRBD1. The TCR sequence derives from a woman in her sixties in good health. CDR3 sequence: CASTLTGSNYGYTF. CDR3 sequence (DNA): TGTGCCAGCACCTTGACAGGGTCTAACTATGGCTACACCTTC.